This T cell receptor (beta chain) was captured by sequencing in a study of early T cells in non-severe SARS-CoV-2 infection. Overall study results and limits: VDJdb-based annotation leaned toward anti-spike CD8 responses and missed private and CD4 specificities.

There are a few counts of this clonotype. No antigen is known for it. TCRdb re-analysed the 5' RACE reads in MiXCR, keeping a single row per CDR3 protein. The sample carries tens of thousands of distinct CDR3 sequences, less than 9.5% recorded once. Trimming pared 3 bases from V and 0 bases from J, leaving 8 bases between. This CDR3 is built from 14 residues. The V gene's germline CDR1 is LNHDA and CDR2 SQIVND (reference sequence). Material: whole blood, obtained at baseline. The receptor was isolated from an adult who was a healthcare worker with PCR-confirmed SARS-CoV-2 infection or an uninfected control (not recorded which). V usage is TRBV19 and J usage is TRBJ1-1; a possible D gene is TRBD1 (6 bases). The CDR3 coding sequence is TGTGCCAGTAGTATTACAGGGATGAACACTGAAGCTTTCTTT. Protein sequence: CASSITGMNTEAFF. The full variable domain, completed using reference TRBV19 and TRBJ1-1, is DGGITQSPKYLFRKEGQNVTLSCEQNLNHDAMYWYRQDPGQGLRLIYYSQIVNDFQKGDIAEGYSVSREKKESFPLTVTSAQKNPTAFYLCASSITGMNTEAFFGQGTRLTVV.